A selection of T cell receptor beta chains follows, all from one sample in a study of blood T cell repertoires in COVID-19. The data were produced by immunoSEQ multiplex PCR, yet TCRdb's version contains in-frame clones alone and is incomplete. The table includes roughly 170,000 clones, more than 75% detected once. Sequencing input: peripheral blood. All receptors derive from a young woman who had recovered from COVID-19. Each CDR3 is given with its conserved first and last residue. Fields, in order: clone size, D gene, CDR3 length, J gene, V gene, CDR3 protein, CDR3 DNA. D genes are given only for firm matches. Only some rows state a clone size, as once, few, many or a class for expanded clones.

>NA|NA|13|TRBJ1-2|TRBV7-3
CASSSNTNYGYTF
TGTGCCAGCAGCTCAAACACTAACTATGGCTACACCTTC
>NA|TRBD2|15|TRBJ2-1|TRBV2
CASSEAGGGYNEQFF
TGTGCCAGCAGTGAGGCGGGAGGGGGGTACAATGAGCAGTTCTTC
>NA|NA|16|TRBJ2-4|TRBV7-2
CASSLAVAASPNIQYF
TGTGCCAGCAGCTTAGCGGTGGCGGCGTCCCCAAACATTCAGTACTTC
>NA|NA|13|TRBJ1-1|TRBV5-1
CASSLSRNTEAFF
TGCGCCAGCAGCTTGTCCAGGAACACTGAAGCTTTCTTT
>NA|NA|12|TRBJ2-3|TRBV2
CASSETVDTQYF
TGTGCCAGCAGTGAAACTGTCGATACGCAGTATTTT
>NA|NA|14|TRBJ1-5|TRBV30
CAWRPRQINQPQHF
TGTGCCTGGAGACCCCGACAGATCAATCAGCCCCAGCATTTT
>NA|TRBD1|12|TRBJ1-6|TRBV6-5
CASRDSNSPLHF
TGTGCCAGCCGGGACAGTAATTCACCCCTCCACTTT
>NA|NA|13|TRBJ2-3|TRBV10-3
CAISEGTSGTQYF
TGTGCCATCAGTGAAGGGACTTCGGGGACGCAGTATTTT
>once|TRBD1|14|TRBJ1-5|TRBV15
CATSSQGQGGSQHF
TGTGCCACCAGCAGCCAGGGACAGGGGGGGTCCCAGCATTTT
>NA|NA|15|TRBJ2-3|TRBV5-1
CASSQEGLGADTQYF
TGCGCCAGCAGCCAGGAGGGGTTGGGGGCAGATACGCAGTATTTT
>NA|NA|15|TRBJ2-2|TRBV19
CASSRGGSGAGELFF
TGTGCCAGTAGTCGAGGGGGGAGCGGGGCCGGGGAGCTGTTTTTT
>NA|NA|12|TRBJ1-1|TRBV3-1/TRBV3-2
CASSDINTEAFF
TGTGCCAGCAGCGACATCAACACTGAAGCTTTCTTT
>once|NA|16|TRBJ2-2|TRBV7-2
CASSSRPPQNTGELFF
TGTGCCAGCAGCTCTAGACCCCCACAGAACACCGGGGAGCTGTTTTTT
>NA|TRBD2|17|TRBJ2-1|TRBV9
CASSEYTTSGAYNEQFF
TGTGCCAGCAGCGAATATACGACTAGCGGGGCCTACAATGAGCAGTTCTTC
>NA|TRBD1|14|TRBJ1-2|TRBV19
CASSPPGTGDGYTF
TGTGCCAGTAGTCCCCCCGGGACAGGGGATGGCTACACCTTC
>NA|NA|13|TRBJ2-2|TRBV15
CATRGLGTGELFF
TGTGCCACCCGGGGACTGGGCACCGGGGAGCTGTTTTTT
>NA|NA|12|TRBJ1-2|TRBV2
CASSGPAYGYTF
TGTGCCAGCAGTGGGCCCGCCTATGGCTACACCTTC
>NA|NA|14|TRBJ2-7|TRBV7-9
CASSSGRGIYEQYF
TGTGCCAGCAGCTCCGGGAGAGGGATCTACGAGCAGTACTTC